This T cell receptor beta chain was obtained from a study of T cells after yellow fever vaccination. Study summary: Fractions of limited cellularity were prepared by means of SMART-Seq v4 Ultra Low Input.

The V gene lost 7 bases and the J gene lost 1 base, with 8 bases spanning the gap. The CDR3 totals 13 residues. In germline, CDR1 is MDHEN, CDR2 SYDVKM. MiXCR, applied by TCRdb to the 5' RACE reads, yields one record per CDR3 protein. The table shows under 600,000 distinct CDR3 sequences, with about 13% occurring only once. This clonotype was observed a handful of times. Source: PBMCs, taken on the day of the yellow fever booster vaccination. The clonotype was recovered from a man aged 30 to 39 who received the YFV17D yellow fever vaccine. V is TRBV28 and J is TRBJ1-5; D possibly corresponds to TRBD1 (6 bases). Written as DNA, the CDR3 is TGTGCCAGCAAAGGGGGGAGCAATCAGCCCCAGCATTTT. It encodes CASKGGSNQPQHF.